The clone carrying this T cell receptor (beta chain) was detected a few times. The antigen is not known. The length of the CDR3 is 13 residues. Germline V gene sequence: CDR1 SEHNR, CDR2 FQNEAQ (reference sequence). Trimming removed 5 bases from V and 9 bases from J, with 14 bases in between. One entry per CDR3 protein, called by TCRdb with MiXCR from the RT-PCR reads. Of fewer than 250,000 distinct CDR3 sequences in the sample, over 13% were seen once. The sample comes from a study of response to subunit inactivated influenza vaccine. The study's findings and limits: The authors suggested that every seasonal influenza vaccination recruits few new T cells.

The origin of this receptor is a man in his fifties who received an inactivated influenza vaccine. The gene calls are TRBV7-9 and TRBJ2-1; D is unclear. This specimen was CD8+ T cells sorted from PBMCs, taken 5 days after vaccination. The CDR3 region is CASSPHWGGEQFF. CDR3 nucleotide sequence: TGTGCCAGCAGCCCGCACTGGGGTGGTGAGCAGTTCTTC.